This T cell receptor (beta chain) was identified during a study of blood T cell repertoires in COVID-19. Across the whole study: PBMCs, B-cell-depleted T cells, or T cells provided the cDNA or gDNA that made up the material.

Only in-frame clones appear in the TCRdb table, and some are missing; sequencing was by immunoSEQ multiplex PCR. This table has 95,000 to 150,000 clones, more than 60% appearing once. The CDR3 length is 16 residues. Germline V gene data show CDR1 as LNHDA and CDR2 as SQIVND (reference sequence). J gave up 2 bases and V 3 bases, and 8 bases lay outside the gene matches. The V gene is TRBV19, the J gene TRBJ2-3; 7 bases map to TRBD2. This receptor was taken from a woman in her 70s with acute or convalescent COVID-19. The sequencing sample was made of peripheral blood. In DNA form, the CDR3 reads TGTGCCAGTAGTATCCGCCAAGCGGGGAACACAGATACGCAGTATTTT. This encodes CASSIRQAGNTDTQYF.